One T cell receptor (beta chain) is described in this entry. What it binds is unknown. The data belong to a study of CD8+CD57+ T cells in acquired aplastic anemia. Study at large: Recorded DNA amounts for sorted CD4+ and CD8+ cells had an average of about 3.5 ug. Findings and limits, study-wide: Patients and healthy controls showed no significant CD8+ Simpson's diversity difference.

Flow cytometry had shown expanded CD8+CD57+ cells in the patients chosen for sequencing. Among the patients, none had received any therapy at the time of blood sampling. CDR1 SEHNR and CDR2 FQNEAQ come from the germline V gene (reference sequence). The J segment lost 5 bases and the V segment lost 6 bases, leaving 7 bases of the junction unmatched. This CDR3 region has 14 residues. CDR3 and TCR beta VDJ profiling relied on genomic DNA as the template. TCRdb fed the reads into MiXCR, producing one record per CDR3 protein. The table records 200,000 to 250,000 distinct CDR3 sequences, 50% to 70% of them present only once.

Sequencing was performed on sorted CD4+, CD8+, or CD8+CD57+ T cells (not recorded which) from PBMCs. This chain uses TRBV7-9 with TRBJ2-5, with 9 bases aligning to TRBD1. This clonotype was sampled from a human donor with aplastic anemia. In nucleotides, the CDR3 is TGTGCCAGCAGTCCGGGACAGGGAACGGAGACCCAGTACTTC. Translation gives CASSPGQGTETQYF.